Listed below are T cell receptor beta chains from one sample, sequenced in a study of CD8 T cells in ankylosing spondylitis. MiXCR, applied by TCRdb to the 5' RACE reads, yields one record per CDR3 protein. The repertoire holds around 770,000 distinct CDR3 sequences, with roughly 12% as singletons. The material sequenced was blood, either unsorted or a sorted T cell fraction (not recorded which). Source of these receptors: a male donor with ankylosing spondylitis. CDR3s include the opening cysteine and the closing phenylalanine or tryptophan. The order of the fields is V gene, J gene, CDR3 length, clone size, D gene, CDR3 protein, CDR3 DNA. A D gene is named only where the DNA matches it firmly. Size values are once, few and many counts, or a class for expanded clones, and some rows have none.

v_gene: TRBV5-4; j_gene: TRBJ2-3; len: 16; abundance: .; d_gene: TRBD2; CDR3aa: CASSPPGLESTDTQYF; CDR3nt: TGTGCCAGCAGCCCACCGGGACTAGAATCCACAGATACGCAGTATTTT
v_gene: TRBV20-1; j_gene: TRBJ1-1; len: 14; abundance: many; d_gene: .; CDR3aa: CSAKETPMNTEAFF; CDR3nt: TGCAGTGCTAAAGAGACGCCCATGAACACTGAAGCTTTCTTT
v_gene: TRBV20-1; j_gene: TRBJ1-1; len: 14; abundance: .; d_gene: .; CDR3aa: CSAAGTSRGAEAFF; CDR3nt: TGCAGTGCGGCGGGGACCTCCCGGGGGGCTGAAGCTTTCTTT
v_gene: TRBV28; j_gene: TRBJ2-5; len: 15; abundance: few; d_gene: TRBD1; CDR3aa: CASSSKQGRRETQYF; CDR3nt: TGTGCCAGCAGTTCAAAACAGGGGAGACGAGAGACCCAGTACTTC
v_gene: TRBV7-9; j_gene: TRBJ1-1; len: 14; abundance: few; d_gene: .; CDR3aa: CASSGQGRVTEAFF; CDR3nt: TGTGCCAGCAGCGGGCAGGGTAGGGTCACTGAAGCTTTCTTT
v_gene: TRBV24-1; j_gene: TRBJ2-1; len: 16; abundance: few; d_gene: .; CDR3aa: CATSEPGPGMVGEQFF; CDR3nt: TGTGCCACCAGTGAGCCCGGGCCTGGAATGGTCGGTGAGCAGTTCTTC
v_gene: TRBV7-7; j_gene: TRBJ2-2; len: 17; abundance: once; d_gene: TRBD2; CDR3aa: CASSRRLAGVVTGELFF; CDR3nt: TGTGCTAGCAGCCGGCGCTTAGCGGGAGTGGTCACCGGGGAGCTGTTTTTT
v_gene: TRBV6-5; j_gene: TRBJ2-7; len: 17; abundance: .; d_gene: .; CDR3aa: CASSYTYQSGLTYEQYF; CDR3nt: TGTGCCAGCAGCTATACCTACCAATCAGGCTTAACCTACGAGCAGTACTTC
v_gene: TRBV7-6; j_gene: TRBJ2-1; len: 13; abundance: few; d_gene: .; CDR3aa: CASAGQQYNEQFF; CDR3nt: TGTGCCAGCGCGGGACAGCAATACAATGAGCAGTTCTTC
v_gene: TRBV5-1; j_gene: TRBJ1-1; len: 16; abundance: few; d_gene: TRBD1; CDR3aa: CASSGDRGGINTEAFF; CDR3nt: TGCGCCAGCAGCGGGGACAGGGGAGGCATCAACACTGAAGCTTTCTTT
v_gene: TRBV20-1; j_gene: TRBJ1-1; len: 13; abundance: many; d_gene: .; CDR3aa: CSAKGTLNTEAFF; CDR3nt: TGCAGTGCTAAAGGGACACTGAACACTGAAGCTTTCTTT